This TCR beta chain was observed in a study of CD8 T cells in ankylosing spondylitis. Regarding the study as a whole: Some of the motif variants had earlier been found in reactive arthritis patients' fluid and blood. The study looked at matched synovial fluid samples from ankylosing spondylitis patients. Disease-linked clones were reported to be significantly enriched there.

This clonotype was recorded a few times. Its antigen remains unidentified. V lost 7 bases and J 7 bases, leaving 8 bases between the germline ends. Germline assignment: CDR1 MDHEN and CDR2 SYDVKM. The CDR3 loop spans 11 amino acids. As the method for making TCR beta libraries, quantitative 5'-RACE with molecular barcodes was used. A single record per CDR3 protein comes from TCRdb applying MiXCR to the 5' RACE reads. In the table there are under 300,000 distinct CDR3 sequences, about 10% of which are singletons. This sequence joins TRBV28 and TRBJ2-1, with D uncertain. This receptor was obtained from a male donor with ankylosing spondylitis or in good health (not recorded which). The specimen sequenced was blood, either unsorted or a sorted T cell fraction (not recorded which). CDR3 DNA sequence: TGTGCCAGCACCGACCTAAATGAGCAGTTCTTC. It encodes CASTDLNEQFF.